This entry lists 29 T cell receptor beta chains sequenced from one sample in a study of blood T cell repertoires in COVID-19. Generated by immunoSEQ multiplex PCR, the TCRdb table keeps only in-frame clones and is missing some. The table lists about 200,000 clones, about nine tenths of them singletons. Input material: peripheral blood. Receptors originate from a man aged 80 or over with acute or convalescent COVID-19.

The V and J genes are TRBV19 and TRBJ2-2, with TRBD1 matching 10 bases. The CDR3 is made up of 17 amino acids. CDR1 LNHDA and CDR2 SQIVND come from the germline V gene (reference sequence). J gave up 2 bases and V 4 bases, and 7 bases lay outside the gene matches. This chain's CDR3 is CASSTGQGVGNTGELFF. CDR3 nucleotide sequence: TGTGCCAGTAGTACTGGACAGGGGGTTGGTAACACCGGGGAGCTGTTTTTT.

The gene calls are TRBV19 and TRBJ1-2, with TRBD1 matching over 7 bases. V gave up 8 bases and J gave up 0 bases; unmatched junction bases: 3. The CDR3 runs 13 residues. CDR1 and CDR2 from the germline V gene are LNHDA and SQIVND (reference sequence). In DNA, the CDR3 is TGTGCCAGTCGGGACAGCGCTAACTATGGCTACACCTTC. Protein product: CASRDSANYGYTF.

Only one count was recorded for this clone. The chain joins TRBV24-1 to TRBJ2-3, with D unclear. The CDR3 runs 14 residues. Looked up from germline, CDR1 is KGHDR and CDR2 is SFDVKD. V was shortened by 5 bases and J by 6 bases, with 14 bases between the two germline ends. This chain's CDR3 is CATSALDNSDTQYF. The CDR3 coding sequence is TGTGCCACCAGTGCCCTCGACAACAGTGATACGCAGTATTTT.

V gene TRBV18 combines with J gene TRBJ2-6, with 9 bases that match TRBD1. V lost 2 bases and J lost 17; bases outside the gene matches: 7. The CDR3 extends over 13 amino acids. The germline V gene has CDR1 KGHSH and CDR2 LQKENI. The CDR3 sequence: CASSPGTTGGMTF. DNA of the CDR3: TGTGCCAGCTCACCAGGGACGACAGGGGGGATGACTTTC.

The chain uses TRBV7-3 and TRBJ2-3, with D possibly TRBD2 on 5 matching bases. With 0 bases removed from V and 0 bases from J, the gap between germline ends came to 10 bases. Germline-derived CDR1 and CDR2 are SGHTA and FQGTGA. This CDR3 contains 16 residues. For the CDR3, the DNA is TGTGCCAGCAGCTTAACGTTAGGCGGGAGCACAGATACGCAGTATTTT. This encodes CASSLTLGGSTDTQYF.

The chain has TRBV30 and TRBJ1-5; no definite D call. In germline, CDR1 is GTSNPN, CDR2 SVGIG (reference sequence). The CDR3 sequence is 13 residues long. The V end was cut by 2 bases, the J end by 6 bases, with 11 bases between. This chain's CDR3 is CAWSSRAGQPQHF. CDR3 bases: TGTGCCTGGAGTTCTAGGGCGGGTCAGCCCCAGCATTTT.

V gene TRBV6-2 or TRBV6-3 combines with J gene TRBJ1-1, with 9 bases identical to TRBD1. CDR1 and CDR2 (germline): MNHEY, SVGEGT. The ends lost 5 bases at V and 3 bases at J; junction bases unmatched: 10. CDR3 length equals 16 residues. The CDR3 bases are TGTGCCAGCAGTCATCGGACAGGGGCCGGGTACACTGAAGCTTTCTTT. Residues: CASSHRTGAGYTEAFF.

V usage is TRBV6-5 and J usage is TRBJ2-3; 9 nucleotides agree with TRBD1. CDR3 length: 15 residues. V gave up 4 bases and J gave up 1 base; unmatched junction bases: 3. The germline V gene has CDR1 MNHEY and CDR2 SVGAGI. CDR3 DNA: TGTGCCAGCAGTTCAACAGGGGGCGGCACAGATACGCAGTATTTT. Its translation: CASSSTGGGTDTQYF.

The rearrangement joins TRBV5-1 to TRBJ2-1; the match to TRBD2 covers 8 bases. The CDR3 totals 17 residues. The V gene's germline CDR1 is SGHRS and CDR2 YFSETQ. With V trimmed by 2 bases and J by 0 bases, 7 bases remained unmatched. The CDR3 here is CASSLRSLAGSYNEQFF. The CDR3, as DNA: TGCGCCAGCAGCTTAAGGAGCCTAGCGGGCTCCTACAATGAGCAGTTCTTC.

This chain links TRBV14 with TRBJ1-6; 9 bases agree with TRBD1. Looked up from germline, CDR1 is SGHDN and CDR2 is FVKESK. V shed 1 base, J shed 7 bases, and the junction held 2 bases outside the gene matches. The CDR3 runs to 15 residues. The DNA of the CDR3 is TGTGCCAGCAGCCAAGGGGGGACAGGGAATTCACCCCTCCACTTT. It encodes CASSQGGTGNSPLHF.

This clone occurred a few times. The J gene is TRBJ2-7, the V gene TRBV3-1 (or the pseudogene TRBV3-2); 8 positions agree with TRBD2. CDR1 LGHDT and CDR2 YNNKEL come from the germline V gene (reference sequence). This CDR3 comprises 19 residues. J lost 0 bases, V lost 4 bases, and 17 bases had no gene match. The CDR3 DNA follows: TGTGCCAGCAGCCCGGGGCCAGGAAAAAGCGGGAGTCCCTCCTACGAGCAGTACTTC. It codes for CASSPGPGKSGSPSYEQYF.

This clone was observed a handful of times. The chain employs TRBV24-1 and TRBJ2-1; 7 bases line up with TRBD2. V was pared by 5 bases and J by 0 bases, with 6 bases of the junction left unmatched. This CDR3 comprises 16 residues. Germline V lookup: CDR1 KGHDR, CDR2 SFDVKD. The DNA of the CDR3 is TGTGCCACCAGTGGGATAGCGGGTAGCTCCTACAATGAGCAGTTCTTC. Translated: CATSGIAGSSYNEQFF.

The sample holds one count of this clone. This sequence joins TRBV10-3 and TRBJ1-1, with D possibly being TRBD1 (5 bases). This CDR3 has 14 residues. Trimming cost V 4 bases and J 5 bases, with 14 bases left between them. Germline V lookup: CDR1 ENHRY, CDR2 SYGVKD. The CDR3 reads CAISGQGIRTEAFF. CDR3 DNA sequence: TGTGCCATCAGTGGGCAGGGAATAAGAACTGAAGCTTTCTTT.

V gene TRBV10-3 combines with J gene TRBJ2-7; TRBD2 aligns across 10 bases. Looked up from germline, CDR1 is ENHRY and CDR2 is SYGVKD. CDR3 length: 16 amino acids. The V gene end was trimmed by 4 bases and the J gene end by 4 bases; junction bases not matched to a gene: 10. The CDR3: CAISAPAASGSYEQYV. Here the CDR3 DNA reads TGTGCCATCAGTGCTCCCGCGGCTAGCGGGAGTTACGAGCAGTACGTC.

Points on this clone: This CDR3 is also generated by other DNA sequences in the sample. The chain couples TRBV14 to TRBJ1-1; tentatively, D is TRBD1 (6 bases). The CDR3 loop spans 14 amino acids. Deletions cut 2 bases from V and 5 bases from J, with 12 bases between. CDR1 is SGHDN and CDR2 is FVKESK in the germline V gene. The CDR3 loop is CASSQQQGITEAFF. DNA of the CDR3: TGTGCCAGCAGCCAACAGCAGGGGATTACTGAAGCTTTCTTT. The variable domain in full, completed from reference TRBV14 and TRBJ1-1, reads EAGVTQFPSHSVIEKGQTVTLRCDPISGHDNLYWYRRVMGKEIKFLLHFVKESKQDESGMPNNRFLAERTGGTYSTLKVQPAELEDSGVYFCASSQQQGITEAFFGQGTRLTVV.

This sequence joins TRBV9 and TRBJ2-3; the match to TRBD2 covers 14 bases. Per germline, CDR1 SGDLS and CDR2 YYNGEE. CDR3 length: 16 amino acids. V lost 0 bases, J lost 6 bases, and 3 bases stayed unmatched. The CDR3 here is CASSVGGLAGADTQYF. In nucleotides, the CDR3 is TGTGCCAGCAGCGTAGGGGGACTAGCGGGAGCGGATACGCAGTATTTT.

The chain is built from TRBV7-3 and TRBJ2-5; TRBD2 agrees at 15 bases. The length of the CDR3 is 18 residues. The trim removed 0 bases at V and 4 bases at J, leaving 6 bases unmatched. The germline V gene encodes CDR1 SGHTA and CDR2 FQGTGA. CDR3 amino acids: CASSLTGLAGGPSETQYF. The DNA of the CDR3 is TGTGCCAGCAGCTTAACTGGACTAGCGGGAGGGCCGTCAGAGACCCAGTACTTC.

V and J are TRBV11-2 and TRBJ1-1; D ambiguous. The CDR3 totals 13 residues. Germline V gene data show CDR1 as SGHAT and CDR2 as FQNNGV. The V gene lost 2 bases and the J gene lost 6 bases, with 10 bases spanning the gap. CDR3 nucleotides: TGTGCCAGCAGCTTAAATAGCGTTGCTGAAGCTTTCTTT. Residues: CASSLNSVAEAFF.

The rearrangement uses TRBV9 and TRBJ2-7; 9 nucleotides agree with TRBD1. The V gene's germline CDR1 is SGDLS and CDR2 YYNGEE. This CDR3 is built from 14 residues. V trimming: 4 bases; J trimming: 5 bases; junction bases outside the gene matches: 7. The CDR3 nucleotides read TGTGCCAGCAGCACGGGACAGGGTGGCCACGAGCAGTACTTC. It yields the protein CASSTGQGGHEQYF.

There are a few counts of this clone. The chain combines TRBV7-2 with TRBJ2-3; no reliable D call. This CDR3 comprises 15 residues. Trimming shortened V by 1 base and J by 0 bases, and 8 bases separated the two germline ends. Germline CDR1 is SGHTA and CDR2 is FQGNSA. The CDR3 spells CASSLDRSSTDTQYF. For the CDR3, the DNA is TGTGCCAGCAGCTTAGACAGATCTAGCACAGATACGCAGTATTTT.

This rearrangement joins TRBV7-9 to TRBJ1-2; D gene uncertain. V was shortened by 0 bases and J by 4 bases, with 6 bases between the two germline ends. The germline V gene has CDR1 SEHNR and CDR2 FQNEAQ (reference sequence). CDR3 length: 13 residues. CDR3 DNA: TGTGCCAGCAGCTTAGCGGGCAGCTATGGCTACACCTTC. It is translated as CASSLAGSYGYTF.

The chain carries TRBV7-9 and TRBJ2-7, with D hard to call. Trimming took off 4 bases at V and 2 bases at J, with 15 bases between the two ends. CDR3 size: 15 residues. The germline CDR1 and CDR2 sequences are SEHNR and FQNEAQ (reference sequence). The CDR3 DNA reads TGTGCCAGCAGCTCGAGACTCGCGGCGGCCTACGAGCAGTACTTC. Translation gives CASSSRLAAAYEQYF.

This clone was found a few times. The V and J genes are TRBV6-2 or TRBV6-3 and TRBJ2-2; 8 bases agree with TRBD2. The CDR3 is 17 amino acids. With V trimmed by 5 bases and J by 5 bases, 13 bases remained unmatched. Germline loops: CDR1 MNHEY, CDR2 SVGEGT. CDR3 region: CASSPLWSGSRTGELFF. The CDR3 region has the DNA TGTGCCAGCAGTCCCTTATGGAGCGGGAGTAGAACCGGGGAGCTGTTTTTT.

The chain recombines TRBV11-2 with TRBJ2-2; 7 nucleotides align to TRBD2. Per germline, CDR1 SGHAT and CDR2 FQNNGV. V was clipped by 4 bases and J by 1 base; unmatched bases: 6. This CDR3 contains 16 residues. The CDR3 DNA is TGTGCCAGCAGCTCCCTCAGCGGGATGAACACCGGGGAGCTGTTTTTT. This encodes CASSSLSGMNTGELFF.

This rearrangement joins TRBV9 to TRBJ1-3; D might be TRBD1 (5 bases). The ends were cut back, 0 bases at V and 0 bases at J, with 10 bases in the middle. Germline CDR1 and CDR2: SGDLS and YYNGEE. The CDR3 loop spans 16 amino acids. The CDR3 spells CASSVGGGFSGNTIYF. The CDR3 DNA reads TGTGCCAGCAGCGTAGGGGGCGGATTCTCTGGAAACACCATATATTTT.

With respect to this clone: Other nucleotide sequences from this sample produce the same CDR3. The V gene is TRBV19, the J gene TRBJ2-3; 8 positions agree with TRBD2. Germline CDR1 LNHDA, CDR2 SQIVND (reference sequence). Trimming took 3 bases from V and 0 from J; bases not matched to a gene: 2. The CDR3 is 15 residues long. The CDR3 is CASSIGGGSTDTQYF. For the CDR3, the DNA is TGTGCCAGTAGTATCGGGGGGGGGAGCACAGATACGCAGTATTTT.

The chain combines TRBV7-9 with TRBJ1-4, with 9 bases matching TRBD1. CDR3 length: 14 residues. Germline CDR1 and CDR2: SEHNR and FQNEAQ (reference sequence). After removal of 5 bases from V and 8 bases from J, the junction contained 6 bases not matched to a gene. This CDR3 reads CASSAGTGIEKLFF. The CDR3 DNA follows: TGTGCCAGCAGCGCCGGGACAGGGATAGAAAAACTGTTTTTT.

About this clone: A read error may account for a junction end that differs from germline. The chain uses TRBV10-2 and TRBJ2-2; D is possibly TRBD2 (6 bases). CDR1 and CDR2 from the germline V gene are WSHSY and SAAADI. The CDR3 runs to 13 residues. DNA of the CDR3: TGCGCCAGCGGGGGGACCCGAACCGGCGAGCTGTTCTTT. Protein: CASGGTRTGELFF.

The J gene is TRBJ1-2, the V gene TRBV7-6; D remains ambiguous. The CDR3 runs 16 residues. From germline, CDR1 is SGHVS and CDR2 FNYEAQ. The V and J ends lost 1 base and 7 bases respectively, with 19 bases between them. CDR3 in DNA: TGTGCCAGCAGCTTAGAGGCCGGAGGCGCCTATGGTGGCTACACCTTC. Amino acid sequence: CASSLEAGGAYGGYTF. Looking up the rest from reference TRBV7-6 and TRBJ1-2 gives the full variable domain: GAGVSQSPRYKVTKRGQDVALRCDPISGHVSLYWYRQALGQGPEFLTYFNYEAQQDKSGLPNDRFSAERPEGSISTLTIQRTEQRDSAMYRCASSLEAGGAYGGYTFGSGTRLTVV.